In this sample, the clone carrying this T cell receptor (beta chain) turned up a few times. Its specificity is not known. The CDR3 length is 16 residues. Germline CDR1 SEHNR, CDR2 FQNEAQ (reference sequence). V shed 2 bases and J 9 bases; nucleotides not matched to a gene: 11. The sample originates from a study of cytomegalovirus exposure and HLA in healthy donors. Study observations and caveats: Listed as cytomegalovirus-associated were 150 or so TCR beta chains. Most likely, a cluster of highly shared sequence variants arose as a sequencing artifact.

Researchers ran the PCR with 60 Vbeta and 13 Jbeta primers. The protocol was immunoSEQ multiplex PCR, while the TCRdb copy is restricted to in-frame clones and leaves out a portion. Of 160,000 or so clones detected, 80% appear once; the ten largest clones hold roughly 1.2%. The chain is built from TRBV7-9 and TRBJ1-5, with 9 positions matching TRBD1. This TCR derives from a woman aged 50 to 65 in good health and CMV-seronegative. Sequencing was done on a sample of PBMCs. The CDR3 region is CASSLTTGGTSRPQHF. The CDR3 DNA follows: TGTGCCAGCAGCTTAACGACAGGGGGGACGTCTCGGCCCCAGCATTTT.